This passage covers 16 T cell receptor beta chains from one sample sequenced in a study of blood T cell repertoires in COVID-19. Clones were read by immunoSEQ multiplex PCR, and TCRdb kept only the in-frame ones, dropping some. The table includes 210,000 or so clones, 75% to 90% detected once. Input material: peripheral blood. The receptors derive from a human donor in a cohort sampled during active COVID-19.

The chain links TRBV6-5 to TRBJ2-5; 7 bases map to TRBD1. The CDR3 spans 15 residues. After removal of 6 bases from V and 2 bases from J, the junction contained 9 bases not matched to a gene. From germline, CDR1 is MNHEY and CDR2 SVGAGI. The CDR3 is CASRPGTVGQETQYF. CDR3 nucleotides: TGTGCCAGCAGACCCGGGACAGTTGGTCAAGAGACCCAGTACTTC.

This chain joins TRBV6-5 and TRBJ2-2; possibly TRBD1 for D (6 bases). The germline CDR1 and CDR2 sequences are MNHEY and SVGAGI. V lost 6 bases and J 7 bases, leaving 18 bases between the germline ends. This CDR3 comprises 15 residues. The CDR3 bases are TGTGCCAGCAGCCAAAAAAGGGGGTTTAACGGGGAGCTGTTTTTT. Encoded protein: CASSQKRGFNGELFF.

V usage is TRBV7-9 and J usage is TRBJ2-7; 13 positions match TRBD2. Per germline, CDR1 SEHNR and CDR2 FQNEAQ (reference sequence). V gave up 5 bases and J gave up 5 bases; unmatched junction bases: 9. CDR3 length: 16 amino acids. The CDR3: CASSRPGLAGSDEQYF. The CDR3 region has the DNA TGTGCCAGCAGCCGTCCGGGACTAGCGGGGTCCGACGAGCAGTACTTC.

The J gene is TRBJ2-7, the V gene TRBV29-1; TRBD2 aligns across 9 bases. V was clipped by 0 bases and J by 3 bases; unmatched bases: 9. The CDR3 is 16 amino acids. CDR1 is SQVTM and CDR2 is ANQGSEA in the germline V gene. CDR3 protein: CSVEDRGLAGNYEQYF. The DNA of the CDR3 is TGCAGCGTTGAAGATCGGGGGCTAGCGGGGAACTACGAGCAGTACTTC.

The chain joins TRBV13 to TRBJ1-1; D possibly corresponds to TRBD1 (5 bases). The germline V gene encodes CDR1 PRHDT and CDR2 FYEKMQ (reference sequence). This CDR3 contains 16 residues. Trimming took 5 bases from V and 1 from J, leaving 17 bases between them. CDR3 sequence reads: CASSSIGPGKNTEAFF. CDR3 nucleotide sequence: TGTGCCAGCAGCAGTATCGGCCCAGGGAAGAACACTGAAGCTTTCTTT.

The CDR3 loop is CASSQADRGSYEQYF. The CDR3 DNA reads TGCGCCAGCAGCCAAGCCGACAGGGGTTCCTACGAGCAGTACTTC. This sequence joins TRBV4-3 and TRBJ2-7; 8 bases line up with TRBD1. This CDR3 has 15 residues. Germline CDR1 and CDR2: LGHNA and YSLEER. Trimming took 1 base from V and 1 from J; bases not matched to a gene: 3.

V is TRBV5-1 and J is TRBJ1-1; TRBD1 matches 8 bases. Trimming at V came to 6 bases and at J to 0 bases, leaving 4 bases not matched to a gene. The germline V gene has CDR1 SGHRS and CDR2 YFSETQ. There are 14 residues in the CDR3. In DNA form, the CDR3 reads TGCGCCAGCAACGACAGGGGATTGAACACTGAAGCTTTCTTT. Amino acid sequence: CASNDRGLNTEAFF.

The CDR3 loop reads CASSLGLAGGEQYF. The CDR3 coding sequence is TGTGCCAGCAGTTTAGGACTAGCGGGAGGCGAGCAGTACTTC. The V call is TRBV27, the J call TRBJ2-7; TRBD2 agrees at 14 bases. This CDR3 has 14 residues. The J segment lost 6 bases and the V segment lost 2 bases, leaving 0 bases of the junction unmatched. Germline V gene sequence: CDR1 MNHEY, CDR2 SMNVEV (reference sequence).

This clone is a singleton in its sample. V and J are TRBV12-3 or TRBV12-4 and TRBJ1-1; perhaps TRBD1 as D (5 bases). The CDR3 has 13 amino acids. With 3 bases removed from V and 5 bases from J, the gap between germline ends came to 10 bases. The CDR3 loop is CASSLGLGTEAFF. In DNA form, the CDR3 reads TGTGCCAGCAGTTTGGGACTTGGAACTGAAGCTTTCTTT.

This clone came up many times. The chain couples TRBV6-5 to TRBJ1-6; D ambiguous. The CDR3 spans 16 residues. Trimming took 2 bases from V and 0 from J, leaving 8 bases between them. Germline CDR1 reads MNHEY; CDR2 reads SVGAGI. The CDR3 loop reads CASSYGSSSYNSPLHF. In DNA, the CDR3 is TGTGCCAGCAGTTACGGTTCGAGCTCCTATAATTCACCCCTCCACTTT.

This clone was seen more than once but under ten times. The chain combines TRBV5-4 with TRBJ2-7; D is possibly TRBD1 (5 bases). V lost 2 bases to trimming and J lost 0 bases, with 15 bases between them. Germline loops: CDR1 SGHNT, CDR2 YYREEE (reference sequence). The CDR3 has 16 residues. In DNA form, the CDR3 reads TGTGCCAGCAGCTTAACGACAGATTATTACTCCTACGAGCAGTACTTC. This translates into CASSLTTDYYSYEQYF.

To note about this clone: Other DNA sequences in the sample encode the same CDR3. The chain links TRBV7-9 to TRBJ1-1; 7 nucleotides match TRBD1. Unmatched junction bases numbered 2, after V lost 1 base and J lost 3 bases. The CDR3 runs to 14 residues. The germline V gene encodes CDR1 SEHNR and CDR2 FQNEAQ (reference sequence). The CDR3 DNA sequence: TGTGCCAGCAGCTTAGGGCAGGGGGACACTGAAGCTTTCTTT. This sequence encodes CASSLGQGDTEAFF.

The chain uses TRBV13 and TRBJ2-3, with 15 bases identical to TRBD2. With V trimmed by 5 bases and J by 3 bases, 12 bases remained unmatched. There are 19 residues in the CDR3. Germline CDR1 PRHDT, CDR2 FYEKMQ (reference sequence). CDR3 sequence reads: CASSPPGLAGGGRTDTQYF. In nucleotides, the CDR3 is TGTGCCAGCAGCCCCCCGGGACTAGCGGGAGGTGGAAGGACAGATACGCAGTATTTT.

The J gene is TRBJ2-1, the V gene TRBV9; 7 nucleotides line up with TRBD1. Germline CDR1 SGDLS, CDR2 YYNGEE. J was trimmed by 7 bases and V by 4 bases; bases with no gene match: 8. The CDR3 loop spans 14 amino acids. The CDR3, as DNA: TGTGCCAGCAGCAAAAGCACAGGGGTTAATGAGCAGTTCTTC. This translates into CASSKSTGVNEQFF.

This chain connects TRBV30 to TRBJ2-3; D possibly corresponds to TRBD2 (5 bases). V lost 4 bases to trimming and J lost 0 bases, with 11 bases between them. CDR3 length: 14 amino acids. Germline CDR1 reads GTSNPN; CDR2 reads SVGIG (reference sequence). The CDR3 region is CAWNGRTSTDTQYF. As DNA, the CDR3 is TGTGCCTGGAATGGACGGACTAGCACAGATACGCAGTATTTT.

This clone appeared a single time. The CDR3 bases are TGTGCCACCAGCAGAGAAAGATTTGGACAGGGTATCTACGAGCAGTACTTC. Encoded protein: CATSRERFGQGIYEQYF. The chain combines TRBV15 with TRBJ2-7; 8 bases agree with TRBD1. The V segment lost 0 bases and the J segment 3 bases; nucleotides outside the gene matches: 10. The germline gives CDR1 LNHNV, CDR2 YYDKDF (reference sequence). The CDR3 covers 17 residues.